The text below deals with one T cell receptor beta chain. Its cognate antigen has yet to be identified. Qualities for individual bases were not recorded, and no much larger clone is one base off. This specimen belongs to a study of T cells after yellow fever vaccination (dated by TCRdb to the late 2010s). Looking at the study overall: The SMART-Seq v4 Ultra Low Input RNA kit was used to prepare libraries from fractions with low cell numbers. To track T-cell clones before and after primary and booster YFV17D yellow fever vaccination, bulk TCR alpha and beta repertoires were sequenced longitudinally. The cohort comprised two healthy male donors, one aged 18 to 30 and one aged 30 to 40 years. Blood samples were taken at several timepoints before and after primary and secondary immunization, and bulk PBMC replicates and cell subsets were isolated. General conclusions and limits of the study: Because the study included only a couple of donors, the extent to which the findings can be generalized is limited. Most clones expanded after primary vaccination were re-detected after the booster (approximately 95% of CD4 and around 88% of CD8), suggesting broad memory maintenance. A small fraction of clonotypes appeared in both the CD4 and CD8 compartments, likely as a result of convergent recombination. Compared with the primary T-cell response, the secondary T-cell response was weaker but faster, peaking on day 5 rather than day 15. FACS-sorted repertoires could contain abundant contaminating clonotypes from the bulk population, so computational filtering was required.

Reading the label with the study, this specimen's treatment or condition is: live attenuated yellow fever vaccine strain. At each blood-draw timepoint, two biological replicates of bulk PBMCs were obtained. A standard Ficoll-Paque protocol was used to isolate PBMCs from peripheral blood. TriZol was used to extract RNA from bulk PBMCs, CD4 and CD8 fractions, and dextramer-positive and dextramer-negative fractions. For CDR1 and CDR2, the germline V gene lists MDHEN and SYDVKM. V gives up 1 base and J gives up 4 bases, and the segment between their germline ends measures 11 bases. The CDR3 goes from the cysteine to the phenylalanine over 14 residues. Only CDR3 DNA remains: 42 bases, in frame from the first base. TCR cDNA was synthesized by 5'RACE template switching, which introduced a universal primer site and unique molecular identifiers. cDNA synthesis was primed from both the TCR alpha and TCR beta constant segments. Libraries were amplified in two PCR steps, with sample barcodes and sequencing adapters added in the second step. Sequencing of the libraries was done on either Illumina HiSeq 2500 (2x100 bp) or NovaSeq (2x150 bp). The paper's data handling went like this. Reads were demultiplexed and collapsed into UMI consensus sequences with MIGEC, and V(D)J alignment was performed with MiXCR. Using edgeR on replicate PBMC samples, clonotypes were called vaccine-responding if FDR was below 0.01 and the log2 fold change was above 5 up to day 15. Each bulk clonotype was labeled CD4 or CD8 based on which sequenced repertoire, CD4 or CD8, contained the clonotype at higher abundance. The public reads were quality trimmed at Q25 with fastp and then assembled into clones with MiXCR by TCRdb, keeping productive beta chains. All rows with the same CDR3 protein become a single entry with the most common DNA and genes. The V and J calls come from TCRdb's annotation, not from the publication. A total of 500,000 to 650,000 distinct CDR3 sequences appear in this sample, roughly an eighth of them only once. 14% to 15% of the sample is held by the ten biggest clonotypes.

Sample: PBMCs, taken on the day of the yellow fever booster vaccination. This sequence was found in a man aged 25 to 45 who received the YFV17D yellow fever vaccine. The rearranged chain carries TRBV28 and TRBJ2-7; the D gene remains uncertain. At the DNA level, the sequence is TGTGCCAGCAGTTTATCAACCGGCTTTTACGAGCAGTACTTC. Translated, this gives CASSLSTGFYEQYF.